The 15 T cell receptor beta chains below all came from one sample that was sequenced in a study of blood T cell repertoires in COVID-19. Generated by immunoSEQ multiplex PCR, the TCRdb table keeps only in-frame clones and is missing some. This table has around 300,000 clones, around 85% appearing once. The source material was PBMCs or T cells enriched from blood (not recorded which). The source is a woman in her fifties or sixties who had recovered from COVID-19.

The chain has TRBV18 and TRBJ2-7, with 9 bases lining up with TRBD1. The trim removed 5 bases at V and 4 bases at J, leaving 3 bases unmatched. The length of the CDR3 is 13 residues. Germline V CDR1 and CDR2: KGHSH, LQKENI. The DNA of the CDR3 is TGTGCCAGCTCAGACGGGACAGGGTACGAGCAGTACTTC. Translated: CASSDGTGYEQYF.

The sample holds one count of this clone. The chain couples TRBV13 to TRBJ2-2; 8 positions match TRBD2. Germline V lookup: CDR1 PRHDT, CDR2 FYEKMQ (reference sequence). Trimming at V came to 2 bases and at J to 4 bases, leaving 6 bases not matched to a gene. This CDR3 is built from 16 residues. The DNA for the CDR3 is TGTGCCAGCAGCTTACGACGGGAGGGGAGCACCGGGGAGCTGTTTTTT. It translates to CASSLRREGSTGELFF.

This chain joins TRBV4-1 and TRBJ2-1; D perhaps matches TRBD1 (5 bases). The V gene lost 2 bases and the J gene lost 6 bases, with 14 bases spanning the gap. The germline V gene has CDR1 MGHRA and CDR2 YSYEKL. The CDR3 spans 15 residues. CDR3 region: CASSQWQGMGNEQFF. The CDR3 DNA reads TGCGCCAGCAGCCAATGGCAGGGAATGGGCAATGAGCAGTTCTTC.

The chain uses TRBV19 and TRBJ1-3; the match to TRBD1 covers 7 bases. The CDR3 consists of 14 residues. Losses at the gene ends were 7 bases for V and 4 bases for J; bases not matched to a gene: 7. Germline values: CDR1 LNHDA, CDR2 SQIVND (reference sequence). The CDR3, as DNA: TGTGCCAGTACCCGGGACAGCCCAGGAAACACCATATATTTT. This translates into CASTRDSPGNTIYF.

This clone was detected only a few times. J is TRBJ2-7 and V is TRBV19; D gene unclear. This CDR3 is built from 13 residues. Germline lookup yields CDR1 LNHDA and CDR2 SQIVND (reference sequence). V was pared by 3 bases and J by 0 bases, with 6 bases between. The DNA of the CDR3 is TGTGCCAGTAGTATCTTCAGCTCCTACGAGCAGTACTTC. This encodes CASSIFSSYEQYF.

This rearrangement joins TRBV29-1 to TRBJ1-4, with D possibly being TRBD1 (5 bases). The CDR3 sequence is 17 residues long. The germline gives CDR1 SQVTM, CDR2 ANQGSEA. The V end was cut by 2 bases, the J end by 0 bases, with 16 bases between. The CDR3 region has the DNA TGCAGCGTTGAATTGCAGGGCAGCCTTGCAACTAATGAAAAACTGTTTTTT. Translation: CSVELQGSLATNEKLFF.

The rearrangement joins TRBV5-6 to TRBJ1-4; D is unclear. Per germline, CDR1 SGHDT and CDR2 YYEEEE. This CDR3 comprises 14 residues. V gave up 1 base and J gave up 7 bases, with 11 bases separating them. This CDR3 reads CASSLFQASEKLFF. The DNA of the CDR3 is TGTGCCAGCAGCTTGTTCCAGGCCAGTGAAAAACTGTTTTTT.

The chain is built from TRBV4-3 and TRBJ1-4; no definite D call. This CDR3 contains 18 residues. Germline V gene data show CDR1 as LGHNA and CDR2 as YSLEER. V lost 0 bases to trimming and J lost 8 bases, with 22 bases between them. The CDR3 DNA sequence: TGCGCCAGCAGCCAAGAGTGGAAACTACGGGTTCCGGAGGAAAAACTGTTTTTT. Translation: CASSQEWKLRVPEEKLFF.

CDR3 DNA: TGTGCCAGCAGCGGGAATAATTCACCCCTCCACTTT. It is translated as CASSGNNSPLHF. This chain connects TRBV2 to TRBJ1-6; D gene ambiguous. Germline assignment: CDR1 SNHLY and CDR2 FYNNEI. This CDR3 is 12 amino acids long. Trimming cost V 6 bases and J 5 bases, with 5 bases left between them.

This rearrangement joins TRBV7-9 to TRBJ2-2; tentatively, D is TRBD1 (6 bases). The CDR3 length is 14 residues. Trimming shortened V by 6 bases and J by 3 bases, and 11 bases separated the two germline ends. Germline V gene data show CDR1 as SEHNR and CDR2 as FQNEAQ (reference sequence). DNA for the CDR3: TGTGCCAGCAGGGGCAGGGGAGACACCGGGGAGCTGTTTTTT. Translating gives CASRGRGDTGELFF.

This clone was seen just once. This CDR3 reads CASSPLPASSYNEQFF. The CDR3 DNA is TGCGCCAGCAGCCCCCTGCCTGCGAGCTCCTACAATGAGCAGTTCTTC. The chain couples TRBV4-1 to TRBJ2-1, with no clear D. Trimming cost V 4 bases and J 0 bases, with 13 bases left between them. CDR3 size: 16 residues. Germline assignment: CDR1 MGHRA and CDR2 YSYEKL.

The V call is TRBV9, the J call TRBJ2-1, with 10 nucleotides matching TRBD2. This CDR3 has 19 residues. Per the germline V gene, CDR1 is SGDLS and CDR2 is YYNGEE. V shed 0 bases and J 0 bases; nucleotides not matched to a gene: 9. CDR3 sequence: CASSVVASGSLTSYNEQFF. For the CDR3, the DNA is TGTGCCAGCAGCGTAGTAGCTAGCGGGAGCCTAACCTCCTACAATGAGCAGTTCTTC.

The CDR3 DNA is TGTGCCAGCTCTCCCGGGACAGGATCGCTCACAGATACGCAGTATTTT. It specifies CASSPGTGSLTDTQYF. The chain combines TRBV18 with TRBJ2-3; 8 positions match TRBD1. CDR3 length: 16 amino acids. CDR1 and CDR2 (germline): KGHSH, LQKENI. Trimming took 6 bases from V and 2 from J; bases not matched to a gene: 10. The complete variable domain, with remaining parts taken from reference TRBV18 and TRBJ2-3, reads NAGVMQNPRHLVRRRGQEARLRCSPMKGHSHVYWYRQLPEEGLKFMVYLQKENIIDESGMPKERFSAEFPKEGPSILRIQQVVRGDSAAYFCASSPGTGSLTDTQYFGPGTRLTVL.

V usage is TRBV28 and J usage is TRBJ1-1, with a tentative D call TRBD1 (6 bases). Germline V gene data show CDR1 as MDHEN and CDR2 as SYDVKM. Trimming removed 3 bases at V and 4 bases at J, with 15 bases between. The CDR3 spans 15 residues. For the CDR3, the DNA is TGTGCCAGCAGTTTTTACGGGGTAGGGGGCACTGAAGCTTTCTTT. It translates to CASSFYGVGGTEAFF.

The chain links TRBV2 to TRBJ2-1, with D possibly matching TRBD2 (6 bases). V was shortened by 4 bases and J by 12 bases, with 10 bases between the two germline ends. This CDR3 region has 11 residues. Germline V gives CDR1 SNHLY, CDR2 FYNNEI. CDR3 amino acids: CASSVRELQFF. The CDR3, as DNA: TGTGCCAGCAGTGTCCGGGAGCTGCAGTTCTTC.